This entry features one TCR beta chain sequence. No antigen is known for it. A second PCR, run for about 6 to 12 cycles, used a sample-barcoded 5' primer plus a J-beta primer mix. TCRdb itself ran the 5' RACE reads through MiXCR, one entry per CDR3 protein. The sample records roughly 800,000 distinct CDR3 sequences, roughly 64% being singletons. This sample is drawn from a study of blood T cells in healthy people across ages. Study-level findings and limits: Long-lived donors exceeded aged donors in naive CD4+ cells and diversity.

Sequenced material: blood. This sequence originates from a man in his thirties or forties in good health.

The CDR3 bases are TGTGCCAGCAGCTTATGGCGCGGGAAGTACAATGAGCAGTTCTTC. Its protein is CASSLWRGKYNEQFF. This chain links TRBV7-3 with TRBJ2-1; a possible D gene is TRBD2 (6 bases). CDR1 is SGHTA and CDR2 is FQGTGA in the germline V gene. The CDR3 length is 15 residues. Trimming stripped 2 bases from V and 4 bases from J, with 12 bases between.